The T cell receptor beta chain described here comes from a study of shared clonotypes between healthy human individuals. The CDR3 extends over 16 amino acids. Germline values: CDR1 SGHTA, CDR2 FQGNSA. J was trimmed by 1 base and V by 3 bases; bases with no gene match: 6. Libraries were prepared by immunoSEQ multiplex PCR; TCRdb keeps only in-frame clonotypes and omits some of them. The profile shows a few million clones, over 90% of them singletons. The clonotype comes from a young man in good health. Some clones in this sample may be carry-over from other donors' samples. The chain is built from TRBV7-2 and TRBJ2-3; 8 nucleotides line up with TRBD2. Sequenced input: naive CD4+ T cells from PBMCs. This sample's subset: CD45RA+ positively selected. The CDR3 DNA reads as TGTGCCAGCAGCTTCCTGGGACTAGGAGGCACAGATACGCAGTATTTT. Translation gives CASSFLGLGGTDTQYF.